The 6 T cell receptor beta chains below all came from one sample that was sequenced in a study of T cell responses to AZD1222 COVID-19 vaccine (dated by TCRdb to 2020 to 2022). This sample's time point label indicates: baseline before first vaccination. The protocol used for the library was the immunoSEQ multiplex PCR assay. Drawn from immuneACCESS, this table holds only the in-frame rearrangements with V and J called that TCRdb kept. Clones are partly lost; checked studies trace under half to an unresolved V gene and leave the rest unexplained. The sample table holds about 160,000 clones, of which approximately 92% were seen once. The ten largest clones capture about 6.9% of the sample. The sequences come from peripheral blood, collected on day 0 of AZD1222 vaccination. These receptors originate from an adult in good health.

The J gene is TRBJ1-1, the V gene TRBV29-1, with no clear D. V lost 3 bases, J lost 1 base, and 6 bases lay in between. This CDR3 region has 12 residues. Germline V gene lookup returns CDR1 SQVTM and CDR2 ANQGSEA. This CDR3 is CSVDKWNTEAFF. CDR3 DNA: TGCAGCGTTGATAAGTGGAACACTGAAGCTTTCTTT.

The chain recombines TRBV6-6 with TRBJ1-2; 8 positions match TRBD1. This CDR3 region has 15 residues. Unmatched junction bases numbered 6, after V lost 5 bases and J lost 1 base. The germline gives CDR1 MNHNY, CDR2 SVGAGI (reference sequence). This chain's CDR3 is CASSTRDRHNYGYTF. CDR3 nucleotide sequence: TGTGCCAGCAGTACCCGGGACAGGCATAACTATGGCTACACCTTC.

This chain connects TRBV6-5 to TRBJ1-1; D is unresolved. CDR3 size: 15 residues. V was pared by 0 bases and J by 6 bases, with 14 bases between. Germline assignment: CDR1 MNHEY and CDR2 SVGAGI. The CDR3 coding sequence is TGTGCCAGCAGTTACTCAACAAGCCGGGGAGCTGAAGCTTTCTTT. This translates into CASSYSTSRGAEAFF.

The chain links TRBV14 to TRBJ2-7; D call uncertain. Between the trimmed V and J ends, which lost 1 base and 6 bases, there was a span of 13 bases. CDR1 and CDR2 from the germline V gene are SGHDN and FVKESK. The CDR3 is 14 amino acids. CDR3 sequence: CASSQAGLGTEQYV. The CDR3 DNA is TGTGCCAGCAGCCAAGCAGGTTTGGGTACCGAGCAGTACGTC.

This chain joins TRBV18 and TRBJ1-1; D unclear. Trimming shortened V by 4 bases and J by 1 base, and 7 bases separated the two germline ends. The CDR3 sequence is 13 residues long. Germline V CDR1 and CDR2: KGHSH, LQKENI. CDR3 amino acids: CASSLGENTEAFF. The CDR3 nucleotides read TGTGCCAGCTCACTCGGCGAGAACACTGAAGCTTTCTTT.

The rearrangement joins TRBV19 to TRBJ2-1; 10 bases agree with TRBD2. Germline loops: CDR1 LNHDA, CDR2 SQIVND (reference sequence). V gave up 1 base and J gave up 3 bases; unmatched junction bases: 3. This CDR3 has 16 amino acids. CDR3: CASSIGRLAGYNEQFF. CDR3 nucleotides: TGTGCCAGTAGTATAGGACGACTAGCGGGCTACAATGAGCAGTTCTTC.